Listed below are T cell receptor beta chains from one sample, sequenced in a study of spatial heterogeneity in lung cancer. One entry per CDR3 protein, called by TCRdb with MiXCR from the 5' RACE reads. The repertoire has some 39,000 distinct CDR3 sequences, about 6.5% of them found once; the top ten carry about 39%. The sequencing used PBMCs, collected at surgery. The receptor set was obtained from a female donor with early-stage non-small cell lung cancer. Both conserved end residues are part of each CDR3. D genes are given only for firm matches. Clone size appears in some rows only: once, few, many, or a class for an expanded clone.

TRBV6-1,many,TRBJ1-5,.,CASRRDGPQHF,TGTGCCAGCAGGAGGGACGGGCCCCAGCATTTT
TRBV6-1,few,TRBJ1-2,TRBD1,CASSDTRQGAGYGYTF,TGTGCCAGCAGTGATACCCGACAGGGGGCAGGCTATGGCTACACCTTC
TRBV4-1,many,TRBJ2-5,TRBD2,CASAGGPWETQYF,TGCGCCAGCGCGGGGGGGCCGTGGGAGACCCAGTACTTC
TRBV4-1,many,TRBJ2-6,.,CASSRGSSGANVLTF,TGCGCCAGCAGCCGTGGCAGCTCTGGGGCCAACGTCCTGACTTTC
TRBV15,many,TRBJ1-3,TRBD1,CATSGTDSGNTIYF,TGTGCCACCAGCGGGACAGACTCTGGAAACACCATATATTTT
TRBV7-8,many,TRBJ1-5,.,CASSPHHPGDNQPQHF,TGTGCCAGCAGCCCGCATCATCCGGGGGACAATCAGCCCCAGCATTTT
TRBV5-1,.,TRBJ1-6,.,CASSLEGSYNSPLHF,TGCGCCAGCAGCCTAGAGGGCTCCTATAATTCACCCCTCCACTTT
TRBV20-1,many,TRBJ1-4,.,CTVATNEKLFF,TGCACTGTTGCAACTAATGAAAAACTGTTTTTT
TRBV9,many,TRBJ2-5,TRBD2,CASSVQGGETQYF,TGTGCCAGCAGCGTCCAGGGAGGGGAGACCCAGTACTTC
TRBV10-3,many,TRBJ2-5,.,CAISGTGTEKETQYF,TGTGCCATCAGTGGTACCGGGACTGAAAAAGAGACCCAGTACTTC
TRBV15,many,TRBJ1-5,TRBD1,CATSRDRGQGNQPQHF,TGTGCCACCAGCAGAGACCGGGGACAGGGGAATCAGCCCCAGCATTTT
TRBV9,many,TRBJ2-3,TRBD1,CASSVTGTVSTDTQYF,TGTGCCAGCAGCGTAACCGGGACAGTGTCCACAGATACGCAGTATTTT
TRBV18,.,TRBJ2-7,.,CASSPRKVLQGEQYF,TGTGCCAGCTCACCACGAAAGGTTCTTCAGGGCGAGCAGTACTTC
TRBV28,many,TRBJ2-6,TRBD1,CASSSPGGTGANVLTF,TGTGCCAGCAGTTCACCAGGGGGAACTGGGGCCAACGTCCTGACTTTC
TRBV5-1,.,TRBJ2-5,.,CASSRWAEQETQYF,TGCGCCAGCAGCCGCTGGGCGGAGCAAGAGACCCAGTACTTC
TRBV20-1,few,TRBJ2-1,TRBD2,CSARTSGDEQFF,TGCAGTGCCAGGACTAGCGGGGATGAGCAGTTCTTC
TRBV6-5,.,TRBJ2-7,.,CASSISEQQYF,TGTGCCAGCAGTATCTCGGAACAGCAGTACTTC
TRBV20-1,many,TRBJ1-1,TRBD1,CSARKTGGAGEAFF,TGCAGTGCTAGAAAGACAGGGGGCGCGGGTGAAGCTTTCTTT
TRBV7-2,few,TRBJ1-3,.,CASSQYGNTIYF,TGTGCCAGCAGCCAGTATGGAAACACCATATATTTT
TRBV10-3,.,TRBJ2-5,.,CATGLPQETQYF,TGTGCCACCGGCCTCCCCCAAGAGACCCAGTACTTC
TRBV12-3/TRBV12-4,many,TRBJ1-3,TRBD1,CASRKPGQRTNTIYF,TGTGCCAGCAGGAAACCGGGACAGCGAACAAACACCATATATTTT
TRBV29-1,few,TRBJ2-7,TRBD1,CSVAQGFYEQYF,TGCAGCGTTGCACAGGGGTTCTACGAGCAGTACTTC
TRBV7-2,.,TRBJ2-7,.,CASSLVEGASYEQYF,TGTGCCAGCAGCTTAGTGGAGGGGGCGTCCTACGAGCAGTACTTC
TRBV6-1,many,TRBJ2-4,TRBD1,CASSETGGENIQYF,TGTGCCAGCAGTGAAACAGGGGGCGAAAACATTCAGTACTTC
TRBV5-1,many,TRBJ2-5,.,CASSLARGQGETQYF,TGCGCCAGCAGCTTGGCGCGGGGGCAGGGAGAGACCCAGTACTTC
TRBV18,many,TRBJ2-3,TRBD2,CASSPGLAGFLEGDTQYF,TGTGCCAGCTCACCAGGACTAGCGGGCTTCCTAGAAGGAGATACGCAGTATTTT
TRBV4-1,many,TRBJ2-2,TRBD2,CASSRKGLTSESTGELFF,TGCGCCAGCAGCCGAAAGGGGTTGACTAGCGAAAGCACCGGGGAGCTGTTTTTT
TRBV7-9,.,TRBJ1-1,.,CASSFAPAEALF,.
TRBV6-1,many,TRBJ1-6,TRBD1,CASSAAAKTGRRYNSPLHF,TGTGCCAGCAGTGCGGCGGCCAAGACAGGGAGGAGGTATAATTCACCCCTCCACTTT
TRBV4-1,many,TRBJ2-2,TRBD1,CATATGITGELFF,TGCGCCACCGCGACAGGGATCACCGGGGAGCTGTTTTTT
TRBV5-4,.,TRBJ1-1,.,CASSSGRANTEAFF,TGTGCCAGCAGCTCGGGACGGGCGAACACTGAAGCTTTCTTT
TRBV27,many,TRBJ2-3,.,CASSLSRTSDTQYF,TGTGCCAGCAGCCTATCCCGTACCAGCGATACGCAGTATTTT
TRBV25-1,many,TRBJ2-5,.,CASSESSLVETQYF,TGTGCCAGCAGTGAATCTAGCCTGGTAGAGACCCAGTACTTC
TRBV7-3,.,TRBJ1-6,.,CASSLDRYSPLHF,TGTGCCAGCAGCCTAGACCGTTATTCACCCCTCCACTTT
TRBV15,many,TRBJ2-4,TRBD2,CATSRASRGGKNIQYF,TGTGCCACCAGCAGAGCTTCGCGCGGGGGGAAAAACATTCAGTACTTC
TRBV7-6,few,TRBJ2-3,.,CASSLTGSHTDTQYF,TGTGCCAGCAGCTTAACAGGGAGTCACACAGATACGCAGTATTTT
TRBV18,many,TRBJ1-2,TRBD1,CASSRGTGGEFYGYTF,TGTGCCAGCTCACGTGGGACAGGGGGCGAATTCTATGGCTACACCTTC
TRBV10-2,.,TRBJ2-6,.,CASSEYGSGANVLTF,TGCGCCAGCAGTGAGTACGGGTCTGGGGCCAACGTCCTGACTTTC
TRBV27,.,TRBJ2-5,.,CASSLMSLTVAGAQETQYF,TGTGCCAGCAGTTTAATGAGTCTTACGGTGGCGGGGGCCCAAGAGACCCAGTACTTC
TRBV6-4,few,TRBJ2-3,.,CASSDSVGDTQYF,TGTGCCAGCAGTGACTCCGTGGGGGATACGCAGTATTTT
TRBV2,few,TRBJ2-7,.,CASSETGDLIYEQYF,TGTGCCAGCAGTGAAACGGGGGACCTAATCTACGAGCAGTACTTC
TRBV25-1,.,TRBJ2-3,.,CASNRVGDTQYF,TGTGCCAGCAACAGGGTAGGGGATACGCAGTATTTT
TRBV29-1,many,TRBJ2-3,TRBD2,CSVVGGGPEETDTQYF,TGCAGCGTTGTAGGCGGGGGGCCTGAGGAAACAGATACGCAGTATTTT